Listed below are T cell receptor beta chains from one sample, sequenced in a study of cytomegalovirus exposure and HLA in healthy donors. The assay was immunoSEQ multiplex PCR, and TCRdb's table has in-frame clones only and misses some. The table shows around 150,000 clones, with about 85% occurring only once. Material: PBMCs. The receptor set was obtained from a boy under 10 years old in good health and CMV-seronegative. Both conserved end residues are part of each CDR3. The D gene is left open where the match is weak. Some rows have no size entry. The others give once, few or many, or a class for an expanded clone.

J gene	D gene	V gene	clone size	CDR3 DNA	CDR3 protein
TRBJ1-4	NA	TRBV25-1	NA	TGTGCCAGCAGTGAATCCACCGCGGATGAAAAACTGTTTTTT	CASSESTADEKLFF
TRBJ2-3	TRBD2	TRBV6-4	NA	TGTGCCAGCAGTGACTCGCGGGGGGGTGGCACAGATACGCAGTATTTT	CASSDSRGGGTDTQYF
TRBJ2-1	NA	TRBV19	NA	TGTGCCAGTAGAACACCGGGACATAGGATTTACAATGAGCAGTTCTTC	CASRTPGHRIYNEQFF
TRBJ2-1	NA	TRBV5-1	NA	TGCGCCAGCAGATACCCTCTGGAACAGGTGGTTTACAATGAGCAGTTCTTC	CASRYPLEQVVYNEQFF
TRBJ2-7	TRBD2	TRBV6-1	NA	TGTGCCAGCAGTGAAGAAGCTAGCGGGGGCTACGAGCAGTACTTC	CASSEEASGGYEQYF
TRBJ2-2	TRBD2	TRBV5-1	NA	TGCGCCAGCAGCGAAGGACTAGCGGGGGCTTTCGGGGAGCTGTTTTTT	CASSEGLAGAFGELFF
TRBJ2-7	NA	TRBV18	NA	TGTGCCAGCTCAGCGACCAGGGGCTCCTACGAGCAGTACTTC	CASSATRGSYEQYF
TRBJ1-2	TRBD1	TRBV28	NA	TGTGCCAGCAGTTTAAACAGGGGAGGCGGCTACACCTTC	CASSLNRGGGYTF
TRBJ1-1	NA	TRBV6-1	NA	TGTGCCAGCAGTGAAGCGCCCCCAGGGAACACTGAAGCTTTCTTT	CASSEAPPGNTEAFF
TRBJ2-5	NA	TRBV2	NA	TGTGCCAGCCTCACACAGAGCCGCCAAGAGACCCAGTACTTC	CASLTQSRQETQYF
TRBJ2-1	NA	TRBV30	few	TGTGCCTGGAGTACCTTCGACCCGGGGGAGACCCCGTTCTTC	CAWSTFDPGETPFF
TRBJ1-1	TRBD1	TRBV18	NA	TGTGCCAGCTCAGCAACCGGGACAGTGAACACTGAAGCTTTCTTT	CASSATGTVNTEAFF
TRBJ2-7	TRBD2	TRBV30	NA	TGTGCCTGGAGTGGAAGCGGGGGGGCTTACGAGCAGTACTTC	CAWSGSGGAYEQYF
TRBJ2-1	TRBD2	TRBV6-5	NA	TGTGCCAGCAGTTACCTGCTAGCGGGGGGTTACAATGAGCAGTTCTTC	CASSYLLAGGYNEQFF
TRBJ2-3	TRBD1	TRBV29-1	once	TGCAGCGTGACAGGGACAGCTTATAACACAGATACGCAGTATTTT	CSVTGTAYNTDTQYF
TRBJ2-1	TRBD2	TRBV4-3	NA	TGCGCCAGCAGCCCTAGGGTAAGGCTAGCGGGAGGTTATAATGAGCAGTTCTTC	CASSPRVRLAGGYNEQFF
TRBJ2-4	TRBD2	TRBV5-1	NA	TGCGCCAGCAGCTTTGTTTCTAGCGGCAACATTCAGTACTTC	CASSFVSSGNIQYF
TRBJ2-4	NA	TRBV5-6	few	TGTGCCAGCAGCTTCGTTTCGACGGGGGTAGCCAAAAACATTCAGTACTTC	CASSFVSTGVAKNIQYF
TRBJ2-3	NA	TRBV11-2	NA	TGTGCCAGCAGCTTATTAATCGGGGATACGCAGTATTTT	CASSLLIGDTQYF
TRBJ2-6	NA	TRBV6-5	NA	TGTGCCAGCAACCAGGGGGGGGCCAACGTCCTGACTTTC	CASNQGGANVLTF
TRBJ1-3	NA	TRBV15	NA	TGTGCCACCAGCAGGGCTGAAGAGGAGGGAAACACCATATATTTT	CATSRAEEEGNTIYF
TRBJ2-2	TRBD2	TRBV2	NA	TGTGCCAGGGGACTAGCGGGAGTCAAGAACACCGGGGAGCTGTTTTTT	CARGLAGVKNTGELFF
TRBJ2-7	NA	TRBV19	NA	TGTGCCAGTAGTATAGATCAGGGCAGAGGATTCTCCTACGAGCAGTACTTC	CASSIDQGRGFSYEQYF
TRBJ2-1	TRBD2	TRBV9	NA	TGTGCCAGCAGCGTAGTGGTCCCGGGACTAGCGGCTGGAAGCTCCTACAATGAGCAGTTCTTC	CASSVVVPGLAAGSSYNEQFF
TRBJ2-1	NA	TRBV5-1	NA	TGCGCCAGCAGCTTGGCTGGGGGCGAGCAGTTCTTC	CASSLAGGEQFF
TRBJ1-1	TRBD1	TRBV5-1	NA	TGCGCCAGCAGCTTATGGACAGGCATGAACACTGAAGCTTTCTTT	CASSLWTGMNTEAFF
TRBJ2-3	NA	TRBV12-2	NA	TGTGCAAGGACGAGGGCCGGTACAGATACGCAGTATTTT	CARTRAGTDTQYF
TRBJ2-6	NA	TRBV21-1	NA	TGTGCCAGCAGCCCGCCGGCGGGACTAGCTGTCGATAGGGAAGACTCTGGGGCCAACGTCCTGACTTTC	CASSPPAGLAVDREDSGANVLTF
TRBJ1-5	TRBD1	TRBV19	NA	TGTGCCAGCTGGACAGGGGATTGGCAGCCCCAGCATTTT	CASWTGDWQPQHF
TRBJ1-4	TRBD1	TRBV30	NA	TGTGCCTATGACAGGGGAAATGAAAAACTGTTTTTT	CAYDRGNEKLFF
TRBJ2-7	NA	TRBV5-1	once	TGCGCCAGCAGCTTAGGGACTGCCTGGAGCGAGCAGTACTTC	CASSLGTAWSEQYF
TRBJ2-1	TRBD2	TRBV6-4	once	TGTGCCAGCAGTATGATAGCGGGAGGGCCGGGGTATGAGCAGTTCTTC	CASSMIAGGPGYEQFF
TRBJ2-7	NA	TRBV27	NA	TGTGCCAGCAGTAGAACCCGGTTAACAGGGAACCCTCCGGGGGAGCAGTACTTC	CASSRTRLTGNPPGEQYF
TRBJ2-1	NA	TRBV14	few	TGTGCCAGCAGCCAGGTTCGGGGGTATGAGCAGTTCTTC	CASSQVRGYEQFF
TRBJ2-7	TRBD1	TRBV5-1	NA	TGCGCCAGCAGCTTTGGGACAGGGAACTACGAGCAGTACTTC	CASSFGTGNYEQYF
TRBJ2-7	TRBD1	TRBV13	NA	TGTGCCAGCAGTTTTACCGGGACAGGCGACTACGAGCAGTACTTC	CASSFTGTGDYEQYF
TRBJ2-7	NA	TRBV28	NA	TGTGCCAGCAGTTTATGGTCAGTTCCCTACGAGCAGTACTTC	CASSLWSVPYEQYF
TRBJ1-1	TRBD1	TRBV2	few	TGTGCCAGCCGGGACAGGGGGCTTGACACTGAAGCTTTCTTT	CASRDRGLDTEAFF
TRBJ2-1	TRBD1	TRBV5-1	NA	TGCGCCAGCAGCGGGGGAACAGGGGTGGATGAGCAGTTCTTC	CASSGGTGVDEQFF
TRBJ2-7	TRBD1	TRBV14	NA	TGTGCCAGCAGCCCCCAACCGGGACAGGGTCGCCACGAGCAGTACTTC	CASSPQPGQGRHEQYF
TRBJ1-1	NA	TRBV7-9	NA	TGTGCCAGCAGCTACGTACAGGCTTCGAACACTGAAGCTTTCTTT	CASSYVQASNTEAFF
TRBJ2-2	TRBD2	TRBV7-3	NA	TGTGCCAGCGGGGCTAGCGGGAGGGAGAACACCGGGGAGCTGTTTTTT	CASGASGRENTGELFF
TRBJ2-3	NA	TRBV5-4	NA	TGTGCCAGCAGCTTGGGTGACAACACAGATACGCAGTATTTT	CASSLGDNTDTQYF
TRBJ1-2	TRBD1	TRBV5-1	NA	TGCGCCAGCAGCGGGGGGACAGGGCTTAACTATGGCTACACCTTC	CASSGGTGLNYGYTF
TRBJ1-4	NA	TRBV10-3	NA	TGTGCCATCAGTGGTCAGGCTAATGAAAAACTGTTTTTT	CAISGQANEKLFF
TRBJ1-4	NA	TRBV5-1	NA	TGCGCCAGCAGCTTGGGGCCACAGGGAAATGAAAAACTGTTTTTT	CASSLGPQGNEKLFF
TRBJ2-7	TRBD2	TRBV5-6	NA	TGTGCCAGCAGCTTGGAACCAGCGGGGGGATACGAGCAGTACTTC	CASSLEPAGGYEQYF
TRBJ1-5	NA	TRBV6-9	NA	TGTGCCAGCAGTTACCCCCAGGGAAGCAATCGGCCCCAGCATTTT	CASSYPQGSNRPQHF
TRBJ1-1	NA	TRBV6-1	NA	TGTGCCAGCAGTGAATCGGGGAGGAACACTGAAGCTTTCTTT	CASSESGRNTEAFF
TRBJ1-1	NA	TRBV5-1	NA	TGCGCCAGCAGCGGGCAGGGGCTCAGTACTGAAGCTTTCTTT	CASSGQGLSTEAFF
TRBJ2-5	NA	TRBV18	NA	TGTGCCAGCTCACCCAGACAGATCCAAGAGACCCAGTACTTC	CASSPRQIQETQYF
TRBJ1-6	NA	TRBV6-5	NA	TGTGCCAGCAGTGGGGACATTGTAAATTCACCCCTCCACTTT	CASSGDIVNSPLHF
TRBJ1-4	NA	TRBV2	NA	TGTGCCAGCAGTGAGGGGCCCTATGAAAAACTGTTTTTT	CASSEGPYEKLFF
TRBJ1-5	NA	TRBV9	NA	TGTGCCAGCAGCGTGGACGGGGATCAGCCCCAGCATTTT	CASSVDGDQPQHF
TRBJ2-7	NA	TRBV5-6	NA	TGTGCCAGCAGCTTGGCGATGTCCCCATTGAGCGAGCAGTACTTC	CASSLAMSPLSEQYF
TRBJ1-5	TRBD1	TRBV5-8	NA	TGTGCCAGCAGTTTGCGGACAGGGCCCCAGCCCCAGCATTTT	CASSLRTGPQPQHF
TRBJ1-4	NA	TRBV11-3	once	TGTGCCAGCAGCATTAACAGCCTTAATGAAAAACTGTTTTTT	CASSINSLNEKLFF
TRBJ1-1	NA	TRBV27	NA	TGTGCCAGCAGTTTGGACAGGAACACTGAAGCTTTCTTT	CASSLDRNTEAFF